Listed here are 10 T cell receptor beta chains from one sample, sequenced in a study of long-term antiretroviral therapy in people with HIV. At the survey level, the v3.0 immunoSEQ assay was run. The data were produced by immunoSEQ multiplex PCR, yet TCRdb's version contains in-frame clones alone and is incomplete. The sample yields approximately 19,000 clones, roughly 80% seen once. This material consisted of unsorted PBMCs, taken 2.3 years after starting antiretroviral therapy. These TCRs come from a middle-aged woman with HIV.

The table lists this clone with a few counts. The chain recombines TRBV7-2 with TRBJ2-7; 8 positions agree with TRBD2. V was pared by 3 bases and J by 3 bases, with 10 bases of the junction left unmatched. From germline, CDR1 is SGHTA and CDR2 FQGNSA. CDR3 length equals 16 residues. CDR3 nucleotides: TGTGCCAGCAGCTTTTCGTACGGTCGGGGGGGCTACGAGCAGTACTTC. Protein sequence: CASSFSYGRGGYEQYF.

The chain joins TRBV14 to TRBJ1-1, with D perhaps matching TRBD1 (5 bases). The germline V gene encodes CDR1 SGHDN and CDR2 FVKESK. The CDR3 runs to 14 residues. The V and J ends lost 0 bases and 7 bases respectively, with 12 bases between them. The CDR3 loop reads CASSQDLRGDEAFF. DNA for the CDR3: TGTGCCAGCAGCCAAGATTTGAGAGGGGATGAAGCTTTCTTT.

V usage is TRBV18 and J usage is TRBJ2-5, with D perhaps TRBD1 (5 bases). The germline V and J ends were trimmed by 3 bases and 2 bases, with 13 bases remaining between them. This CDR3 is 15 amino acids long. CDR1 KGHSH and CDR2 LQKENI come from the germline V gene. The CDR3 region has the DNA TGTGCCAGCTCACCGGGGCGGACGACGCAAGAGACCCAGTACTTC. Translating gives CASSPGRTTQETQYF.

The chain has TRBV11-3 and TRBJ2-5; D might be TRBD2 (5 bases). This CDR3 contains 13 residues. Trimming cost V 5 bases and J 5 bases, with 12 bases left between them. Germline-derived CDR1 and CDR2 are SGHNT and YENEEA. The CDR3 loop is CASSPGLEETQYF. The DNA of the CDR3 is TGTGCCAGCAGCCCAGGACTGGAGGAGACCCAGTACTTC.

This clone came up a few times. The V and J genes are TRBV7-9 and TRBJ1-5, with D unresolved. Trimming removed 1 base at V and 4 bases at J, with 14 bases between. This CDR3 spans 16 amino acids. CDR1 is SEHNR, CDR2 FQNEAQ, per germline (reference sequence). The DNA for the CDR3 is TGTGCCAGCAGCTTAGGGGCTGGGGAAGGTAATCAGCCCCAGCATTTT. Translating it yields CASSLGAGEGNQPQHF.

This clone was picked up one time. The V gene is TRBV19, the J gene TRBJ1-3; weak D call: TRBD1 (5 bases). The CDR3 length is 13 residues. V dropped 2 bases and J dropped 8 bases, with 10 bases sitting between them. CDR1 and CDR2 from the germline V gene are LNHDA and SQIVND (reference sequence). CDR3 sequence reads: CASSIQGPDTIYF. The CDR3 DNA sequence: TGTGCCAGTAGTATACAGGGTCCGGACACCATATATTTT.

This sequence joins TRBV6-6 and TRBJ2-1, with 8 bases that match TRBD1. CDR3 length: 14 residues. With 7 bases clipped from V and 6 bases from J, the junction kept 8 bases outside the gene matches. The germline CDR1 and CDR2 sequences are MNHNY and SVGAGI (reference sequence). In nucleotides, the CDR3 is TGTGCCAGCACACGACTGGACAGGGCCAATGAGCAGTTCTTC. Translation gives CASTRLDRANEQFF.

The rearrangement joins TRBV7-9 to TRBJ2-7; 8 bases map to TRBD2. Unmatched junction bases numbered 11, after V lost 7 bases and J lost 3 bases. The CDR3 has 15 residues. Germline assignment: CDR1 SEHNR and CDR2 FQNEAQ (reference sequence). The CDR3, as DNA: TGTGCCAGCACCAAAGGGGGACGGGAGGGCTACGAGCAGTACTTC. It yields the protein CASTKGGREGYEQYF. Full variable domain (outside the CDR3, taken from reference TRBV7-9 and TRBJ2-7): DTGVSQNPRHKITKRGQNVTFRCDPISEHNRLYWYRQTLGQGPEFLTYFQNEAQLEKSRLLSDRFSAERPKGSFSTLEIQRTEQGDSAMYLCASTKGGREGYEQYFGPGTRLTVT.

The gene calls are TRBV7-9 and TRBJ2-7; 8 bases map to TRBD2. The CDR3 extends over 16 amino acids. Trimming at V came to 4 bases and at J to 2 bases, leaving 10 bases not matched to a gene. Looked up from germline, CDR1 is SEHNR and CDR2 is FQNEAQ (reference sequence). The CDR3 nucleotides are TGTGCCAGCAGCTCCTTCGGGGGGGGAGGCACCTACGAGCAGTACTTC. Protein: CASSSFGGGGTYEQYF.

This chain connects TRBV19 to TRBJ1-2, with D uncertain. Germline lookup yields CDR1 LNHDA and CDR2 SQIVND (reference sequence). The length of the CDR3 is 13 residues. V lost 3 bases to trimming and J lost 4 bases, with 9 bases between them. DNA for the CDR3: TGTGCCAGTAGTATGGTTACAAGCTATGGCTACACCTTC. It translates to CASSMVTSYGYTF.